This is a list of T cell receptor beta chains from one sample in a study of cytomegalovirus exposure and HLA in healthy donors. Sequencing used immunoSEQ multiplex PCR; TCRdb keeps in-frame clones, though not all of them. The table has 99,000 or so clones, 60% to 80% seen once; the top ten hold over 7.5%. Sequencing was performed on PBMCs. The receptors come from a woman between 40 and 50 years old in good health and CMV-seropositive. CDR3s include the opening cysteine and the closing phenylalanine or tryptophan. D genes are given only for firm matches. Clone size, where shown, is once, few, many, or a class for clones that have expanded.

V gene,J gene,clone size,D gene,CDR3 DNA,CDR3 protein
TRBV5-4,TRBJ2-7,once,TRBD1,TGTGCCAGCAGCTGGGCCGGGACAGGGATGGAAAAGCAGTACTTC,CASSWAGTGMEKQYF
TRBV28,TRBJ2-7,.,.,TGTGCCAGCAGTGGGGAACCGCGGGGCTCCTACGAGCAGTACTTC,CASSGEPRGSYEQYF
TRBV27,TRBJ2-3,.,TRBD1,TGTGCCAGCAGTTCGCCCGGACAGGGGGCCCCAGATACGCAGTATTTT,CASSSPGQGAPDTQYF
TRBV28,TRBJ2-7,.,.,TGTGCCAGCAGTACCATGGATGGGAGGACACCCGAACTCTCCTACGAGCAGTACTTC,CASSTMDGRTPELSYEQYF
TRBV5-5,TRBJ1-5,.,.,TGTGCCAGCAGCTCCAGGGGCAACCCCCAAAAGCCCCAGCATTTT,CASSSRGNPQKPQHF
TRBV5-1,TRBJ2-7,.,TRBD1,TGCGCCAGCAGCTCGGACAGGGGGTCCGAGCAGTACTTC,CASSSDRGSEQYF
TRBV28,TRBJ1-2,.,.,TGTGCCAGCAGTCCCGTAACAGGGAACAGCGACTACACCTTC,CASSPVTGNSDYTF
TRBV2,TRBJ1-5,.,TRBD1,TGTGCCAGCAGTGAATGGGGACAGAACAATCAGCCCCAGCATTTT,CASSEWGQNNQPQHF
TRBV20-1,TRBJ1-1,.,.,TGCAGTGCTAGAGGTCTTATTGAAGCTTTCTTT,CSARGLIEAFF
TRBV5-6,TRBJ1-1,.,.,TGTGCCAGCAGCTTTCAGTTGATGAACACTGAAGCTTTCTTT,CASSFQLMNTEAFF
TRBV6-6,TRBJ2-7,few,TRBD1,TGTGCCAGCAGTCGGGACAGGAGGCTATACGAGCAGTACTTC,CASSRDRRLYEQYF
TRBV7-8,TRBJ1-1,once,.,TGTGCCAGCAGCTTAATTGCAGGGAACACTGAAGCTTTCTTT,CASSLIAGNTEAFF
TRBV12-1,TRBJ1-5,.,.,TGTGCCAGCAGCTTTGTAGCCAATATAAGAATCAGCCCCCAGCATTTT,CASSFVANIRISPQHF
TRBV7-2,TRBJ1-2,.,.,TGTGCCAGCAGCTTAGATCACCGAGGGTATGGCTACACCTTC,CASSLDHRGYGYTF
TRBV5-8,TRBJ2-3,.,.,TGTGCCAGCAGCTTGGCGTTGGATACGCAGTATTTT,CASSLALDTQYF
TRBV28,TRBJ1-6,.,.,TGTGCCAGCACTAAAGCCCAGGGTCTAAATTCACCCCTCCACTTT,CASTKAQGLNSPLHF
TRBV4-3,TRBJ1-6,.,.,TGCGCCAGCAGCCAAGATCCCCGACAGCTAGACGATTATTCACCCCTCCACTTT,CASSQDPRQLDDYSPLHF
TRBV18,TRBJ1-4,few,.,TGTGCCAGCTCACGGGGAGTCAATGAAAAACTGTTTTTT,CASSRGVNEKLFF
TRBV5-6,TRBJ1-2,few,.,TGTGCCAGCAGCTTTATCCAAGGGGCCGGCTACACCTTC,CASSFIQGAGYTF
TRBV5-1,TRBJ2-1,.,TRBD2,TGCGCCAGCAGCTTGGGGGGCGGGAGAGTCGGGAATGAGCAGTTCTTC,CASSLGGGRVGNEQFF
TRBV2,TRBJ2-2,.,.,TGTGCCAGCAGGTCCAGCGGAGGGGCCGGGGAGCTGTTTTTT,CASRSSGGAGELFF
TRBV10-3,TRBJ1-5,.,TRBD1,TGTGCCATCCAACAGGGGGATAGCAATCAGCCCCAGCATTTT,CAIQQGDSNQPQHF
TRBV15,TRBJ2-3,once,.,TGTGCCACCAGCAGAGATAGATCAGCGGGTCGGACAGATACGCAGTATTTT,CATSRDRSAGRTDTQYF
TRBV7-9,TRBJ1-2,.,.,TGTGCCAGCAGCCCCCCCAGGGAAGGGGTCTATGGCTACACCTTC,CASSPPREGVYGYTF
TRBV5-4,TRBJ1-2,.,.,TGTGCCAGCAGCCCGTTTGGGGGGGCTCCCGAAAGAGGTGGCTACACCTTC,CASSPFGGAPERGGYTF
TRBV5-4,TRBJ2-1,.,TRBD2,TGTGCCAGCAGCCCACCGGGACTAGCGGTGGGCAATGAGCAGTTCTTC,CASSPPGLAVGNEQFF
TRBV10-1,TRBJ2-1,.,.,TGCGCCAGCAGTGATAGGGGTACGCGATACAATGAGCAGTTCTTC,CASSDRGTRYNEQFF
TRBV5-6,TRBJ1-2,.,TRBD1,TGTGCCAGCAGCGCTACTACAGGGGACGACTATGGCTACACCTTC,CASSATTGDDYGYTF